The rows below give T cell receptor beta chains drawn from one sample of a study of blood T cell repertoires in COVID-19. TCRdb's table, derived via immunoSEQ multiplex PCR, lists solely in-frame clones and lacks some. Found here are around 170,000 clones, roughly 85% of them singletons; the top ten hold around 9.5%. Sequencing was done on a sample of PBMCs or T cells enriched from blood (not recorded which). The receptors here all came from a woman aged 18-30 years who had recovered from COVID-19. The CDR3 runs from the conserved cysteine through the conserved F or W. The D gene is left open where the match is weak. Some rows mark clone size as missing; the rest say once, few, many or name a class of expanded clone.

TRBV5-1	TRBJ1-6	NA	NA	CASSLVTGGNNSPLHF	TGCGCCAGCAGCTTGGTGACAGGTGGCAATAATTCACCCCTCCACTTT
TRBV5-4	TRBJ2-2	TRBD2	NA	CASSPAGSGGPTGELFF	TGTGCCAGCAGCCCCGCTGGAAGCGGGGGCCCAACCGGGGAGCTGTTTTTT
TRBV28	TRBJ1-1	TRBD1	NA	CASCRDRENTEAFF	TGTGCCAGCTGTCGGGACAGGGAGAACACTGAAGCTTTCTTT
TRBV6-5	TRBJ2-1	TRBD2	once	CASNAGGPGEQFF	TGTGCCAGCAATGCGGGGGGGCCAGGTGAGCAGTTCTTC
TRBV28	TRBJ1-5	NA	NA	CASSSEKGNQPQHF	TGTGCCAGCAGTTCGGAGAAAGGTAATCAGCCCCAGCATTTT
TRBV3-1/TRBV3-2	TRBJ2-1	NA	NA	CASNLGDSGGEQFF	TGTGCCAGCAACCTCGGAGACTCCGGAGGTGAGCAGTTCTTC
TRBV7-6	TRBJ2-1	TRBD2	NA	CASSLGHGGAGPSSYNEQFF	TGTGCCAGCAGCCTGGGTCACGGGGGGGCCGGGCCAAGCTCCTACAATGAGCAGTTCTTC
TRBV7-6	TRBJ2-7	TRBD2	NA	CASSLGTSGGYEQYF	TGTGCCAGCAGCTTAGGGACTAGCGGGGGGTACGAGCAGTACTTC
TRBV7-9	TRBJ1-1	NA	NA	CASSFEGRNTEAFF	TGTGCCAGCAGCTTTGAGGGTCGGAACACTGAAGCTTTCTTT
TRBV29-1	TRBJ1-3	NA	hyperexpanded	CSVEDGGRSDSGNTIYF	TGCAGCGTTGAAGATGGAGGTCGGTCGGACTCTGGAAACACCATATATTTT
TRBV5-1	TRBJ1-4	TRBD1	NA	CASSSQGAFEKLFF	TGCGCCAGCAGCAGCCAGGGGGCGTTTGAAAAACTGTTTTTT
TRBV29-1	TRBJ2-3	NA	NA	CSVGGPPLDTQYF	TGCAGCGTCGGAGGGCCGCCCCTGGATACGCAGTATTTT
TRBV7-6	TRBJ2-6	TRBD2	NA	CASSLGGGDFFWANVLTF	TGTGCCAGCAGCTTAGGGGGGGGAGATTTCTTCTGGGCCAACGTCCTGACTTTC
TRBV27	TRBJ1-5	NA	NA	CASSSQGFGNQPQHF	TGTGCCAGCAGTTCCCAGGGATTCGGCAATCAGCCCCAGCATTTT
TRBV18	TRBJ2-7	NA	NA	CASSSLGGQDEQYF	TGTGCCAGCTCTTCCCTCGGGGGGCAAGACGAGCAGTACTTC
TRBV29-1	TRBJ2-7	NA	NA	CSVERGSAHEQYF	TGCAGCGTTGAAAGGGGGTCAGCTCACGAGCAGTACTTC
TRBV6-5	TRBJ1-2	TRBD1	NA	CASSSPGQGHYGYTF	TGTGCCAGCAGTTCACCTGGACAGGGTCACTATGGCTACACCTTC
TRBV2	TRBJ2-3	NA	NA	CASSVNPPGTDTQYF	TGTGCCAGCAGTGTCAACCCGCCGGGCACAGATACGCAGTATTTT
TRBV9	TRBJ2-7	TRBD2	NA	CASSPGGAGPYEQYF	TGTGCCAGCAGCCCGGGGGGGGCGGGACCGTACGAGCAGTACTTC
TRBV3-1/TRBV3-2	TRBJ2-4	TRBD1	once	CASSQETGIAKNIQYF	TGTGCCAGCAGCCAAGAGACAGGGATAGCCAAAAACATTCAGTACTTC
TRBV7-6	TRBJ1-5	NA	NA	CASSPNGGGQPQHF	TGTGCCAGCAGCCCCAATGGGGGGGGCCAGCCCCAGCATTTT
TRBV5-1	TRBJ1-1	NA	NA	CASSFNRVGGNNEAFF	TGCGCCAGCAGCTTTAATAGAGTAGGCGGAAATAATGAAGCTTTCTTT
TRBV19	TRBJ2-2	TRBD1	NA	CASSTIWDRGHTGELFF	TGTGCCAGTAGTACAATCTGGGACAGGGGACACACCGGGGAGCTGTTTTTT
TRBV28	TRBJ2-4	TRBD2	NA	CASTLGLGSRIQYF	TGTGCCAGCACCCTGGGACTAGGATCTCGCATTCAGTACTTC
TRBV28	TRBJ2-7	NA	NA	CATGAPREQYF	TGTGCCACAGGGGCGCCTAGAGAGCAGTACTTC
TRBV27	TRBJ1-5	NA	once	CASKSGNSNQPQHF	TGTGCCAGCAAAAGCGGGAATAGCAATCAGCCCCAGCATTTT
TRBV9	TRBJ1-3	NA	NA	CASSLDSTSGNTIYF	TGTGCCAGCAGCCTTGACAGCACCTCTGGAAACACCATATATTTT
TRBV15	TRBJ1-3	TRBD1	NA	CATSRDLGQGIASGNTIYF	TGTGCCACCAGCAGAGATTTAGGACAGGGAATAGCCTCTGGAAACACCATATATTTT